This T cell receptor (beta chain) was found in a study of CD8 T cells in ankylosing spondylitis. The germline gives CDR1 MDHEN, CDR2 SYDVKM. The CDR3 runs 11 residues. V was shortened by 1 base and J by 13 bases, with 10 bases between the two germline ends. Worth noting for this clonotype: No antigen is known for it.

Preparation of TCR beta libraries was done by quantitative 5'-RACE with molecular barcodes. TCRdb re-derived calls from the 5' RACE reads in MiXCR, one entry per CDR3 protein. Among 200,000 to 250,000 distinct CDR3 sequences listed, about 11% were seen once. Study-level results: Both synovial fluid and blood in reactive arthritis had previously been reported to carry some motif variants. Researchers reportedly found disease-linked clones significantly enriched in matched ankylosing spondylitis synovial fluid.

The sequence derives from a male donor with ankylosing spondylitis or in good health (not recorded which). The chain is built from TRBV28 and TRBJ1-2; D is ambiguous. Sequencing input: blood, either unsorted or a sorted T cell fraction (not recorded which). CDR3 sequence reads: CASSLSGGTTF. CDR3 DNA sequence: TGTGCCAGCAGTTTATCTGGCGGCACCACCTTC.